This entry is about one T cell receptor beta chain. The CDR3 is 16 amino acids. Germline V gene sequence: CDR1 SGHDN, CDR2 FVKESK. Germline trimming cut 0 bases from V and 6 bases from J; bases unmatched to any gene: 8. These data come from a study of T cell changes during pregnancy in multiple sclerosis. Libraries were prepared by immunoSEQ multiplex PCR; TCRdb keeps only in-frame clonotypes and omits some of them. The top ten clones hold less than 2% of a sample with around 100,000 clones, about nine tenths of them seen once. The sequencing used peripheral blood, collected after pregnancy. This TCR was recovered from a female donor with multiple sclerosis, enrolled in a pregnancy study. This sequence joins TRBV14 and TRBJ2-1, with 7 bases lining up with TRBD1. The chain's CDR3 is CASSQEGTGVANEQFF. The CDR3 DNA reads TGTGCCAGCAGCCAAGAGGGAACAGGGGTTGCCAATGAGCAGTTCTTC.